The sequence of this T cell receptor beta chain was determined in a study of glioma-infiltrating T cells after dendritic cell vaccination. The assay was immunoSEQ multiplex PCR, and TCRdb's table has in-frame clones only and misses some. The sample lists roughly 52,000 clones, about 85% occurring once. The CDR3 has 13 residues. The V gene's germline CDR1 is SGHTA and CDR2 FQGNSA. V was clipped by 1 base and J by 2 bases, with 5 bases between them. The V gene is TRBV7-2, the J gene TRBJ1-2; D is uncertain. The clonotype originates from a human donor with glioblastoma. Sequencing used blood, obtained before dendritic cell vaccination. CDR3 region: CASSLGLNYGYTF. CDR3 DNA: TGTGCCAGCAGCTTAGGACTCAACTATGGCTACACCTTC. The complete variable domain, with remaining parts taken from reference TRBV7-2 and TRBJ1-2, reads GAGVSQSPSNKVTEKGKDVELRCDPISGHTALYWYRQSLGQGLEFLIYFQGNSAPDKSGLPSDRFSAERTGGSVSTLTIQRTQQEDSAVYLCASSLGLNYGYTFGSGTRLTVV.